This is a list of T cell receptor beta chains from one sample in a study of blood T cell repertoires in COVID-19. Measured with immunoSEQ multiplex PCR; TCRdb has only the in-frame clones, and not every one. This table holds approximately 160,000 clones, more than 65% found once. Sample: peripheral blood. The receptors were gathered from a woman aged 45-65 years in a cohort sampled during active or convalescent COVID-19. The CDR3 runs from the conserved cysteine through the conserved F or W. The order of the fields is J gene, D gene, clone size, V gene, CDR3 protein, CDR3 DNA. D genes are given only for firm matches. Clone size is stated in some rows and not others, as once, few, many or a class when expanded.

j_gene: TRBJ2-1
d_gene: TRBD2
abundance: once
v_gene: TRBV6-6
CDR3aa: CASSATSGYNEQFF
CDR3nt: TGTGCCAGCAGTGCGACTAGCGGCTACAATGAGCAGTTCTTC

j_gene: TRBJ1-6
d_gene: NA
abundance: NA
v_gene: TRBV5-4
CDR3aa: CASSSSGDNSPLHF
CDR3nt: TGTGCCAGCAGCTCGTCGGGAGATAATTCACCCCTCCACTTT

j_gene: TRBJ1-3
d_gene: TRBD1
abundance: NA
v_gene: TRBV4-3
CDR3aa: CASSQDHRDRGSTIYF
CDR3nt: TGCGCCAGCAGCCAAGACCACAGGGACAGAGGAAGCACCATATATTTT

j_gene: TRBJ2-2
d_gene: TRBD1
abundance: NA
v_gene: TRBV4-3
CDR3aa: CASSPETGPANTGELFF
CDR3nt: TGCGCCAGCAGCCCCGAGACAGGGCCAGCGAACACCGGGGAGCTGTTTTTT

j_gene: TRBJ1-2
d_gene: TRBD1
abundance: once
v_gene: TRBV9
CDR3aa: CASSVSQGAEGYGYTF
CDR3nt: TGTGCCAGCAGCGTGTCACAGGGGGCGGAAGGCTATGGCTACACCTTC

j_gene: TRBJ2-7
d_gene: TRBD1
abundance: NA
v_gene: TRBV6-5
CDR3aa: CASSYSLTGGSYEQYF
CDR3nt: TGTGCCAGCAGTTACTCCCTGACAGGGGGCAGCTACGAGCAGTACTTC

j_gene: TRBJ1-1
d_gene: NA
abundance: NA
v_gene: TRBV14
CDR3aa: CASSQDWTVSRGTEAFF
CDR3nt: TGTGCCAGCAGCCAAGACTGGACAGTATCTAGGGGCACTGAAGCTTTCTTT

j_gene: TRBJ2-3
d_gene: NA
abundance: NA
v_gene: TRBV7-8
CDR3aa: CASSSSMGAADTQYF
CDR3nt: TGTGCCAGCAGCTCCAGTATGGGAGCAGCGGATACGCAGTATTTT

j_gene: TRBJ1-5
d_gene: TRBD1
abundance: NA
v_gene: TRBV14
CDR3aa: CASSCLNRGNQPQHF
CDR3nt: TGTGCCAGCAGTTGTTTGAACAGGGGTAATCAGCCCCAGCATTTT

j_gene: TRBJ1-1
d_gene: TRBD1
abundance: NA
v_gene: TRBV19
CDR3aa: CASSAKQGVGTEAFF
CDR3nt: TGTGCCAGTAGTGCAAAACAGGGGGTGGGAACTGAAGCTTTCTTT

j_gene: TRBJ1-5
d_gene: NA
abundance: few
v_gene: TRBV7-8
CDR3aa: CASKSGTRNQPQHF
CDR3nt: TGTGCCAGCAAATCCGGGACACGCAATCAGCCCCAGCATTTT

j_gene: TRBJ1-5
d_gene: NA
abundance: NA
v_gene: TRBV27
CDR3aa: CASSLWGQPQHF
CDR3nt: TGTGCCAGCAGTTTATGGGGCCAGCCCCAGCATTTT

j_gene: TRBJ2-3
d_gene: NA
abundance: once
v_gene: TRBV27
CDR3aa: CASRNLITDTQYF
CDR3nt: TGTGCCAGCAGAAATCTAATCACAGATACGCAGTATTTT

j_gene: TRBJ2-2
d_gene: TRBD1
abundance: NA
v_gene: TRBV5-1
CDR3aa: CASSLIFGTGANTGELFF
CDR3nt: TGCGCCAGCAGCTTGATTTTTGGGACAGGTGCCAACACCGGGGAGCTGTTTTTT

j_gene: TRBJ1-2
d_gene: NA
abundance: NA
v_gene: TRBV19
CDR3aa: CASSPGGRGYTF
CDR3nt: TGTGCCAGTAGCCCGGGGGGCCGGGGCTACACCTTC

j_gene: TRBJ1-2
d_gene: TRBD1
abundance: NA
v_gene: TRBV5-6
CDR3aa: CASSPDRGNGYTF
CDR3nt: TGTGCCAGCAGTCCGGACAGGGGAAATGGCTACACCTTC

j_gene: TRBJ1-2
d_gene: TRBD1
abundance: NA
v_gene: TRBV19
CDR3aa: CAIGGGGYGYTF
CDR3nt: TGTGCCATCGGAGGGGGCGGCTATGGCTACACCTTC

j_gene: TRBJ1-6
d_gene: TRBD1
abundance: NA
v_gene: TRBV3-1/TRBV3-2
CDR3aa: CASSQGRGYSPLHF
CDR3nt: TGTGCCAGCAGCCAAGGCAGGGGGTATTCACCCCTCCACTTT

j_gene: TRBJ2-6
d_gene: NA
abundance: NA
v_gene: TRBV6-6
CDR3aa: CASRRASSGANVLTF
CDR3nt: TGTGCCAGCAGGAGGGCTAGCTCTGGGGCCAACGTCCTGACTTTC

j_gene: TRBJ1-4
d_gene: NA
abundance: NA
v_gene: TRBV7-6
CDR3aa: CASSFETGGRGYEKLFF
CDR3nt: TGTGCCAGCAGCTTCGAAACAGGAGGGAGGGGGTATGAAAAACTGTTTTTT

j_gene: TRBJ1-3
d_gene: TRBD1
abundance: NA
v_gene: TRBV6-1
CDR3aa: CASSETAGGSGNTIYF
CDR3nt: TGTGCCAGCAGTGAAACGGCAGGGGGCTCTGGAAACACCATATATTTT

j_gene: TRBJ2-3
d_gene: TRBD1
abundance: NA
v_gene: TRBV7-3
CDR3aa: CASGSQGFPDTQYF
CDR3nt: TGTGCCAGCGGCTCACAGGGGTTCCCAGATACGCAGTATTTT

j_gene: TRBJ1-2
d_gene: TRBD1
abundance: NA
v_gene: TRBV7-4
CDR3aa: CASSIRGLNYGYTF
CDR3nt: TGTGCCAGCAGCATTAGGGGGCTTAACTATGGCTACACCTTC

j_gene: TRBJ2-7
d_gene: NA
abundance: once
v_gene: TRBV7-2
CDR3aa: CASSAIQAGSYEQYF
CDR3nt: TGTGCCAGCAGCGCCATACAGGCGGGGTCCTACGAGCAGTACTTC

j_gene: TRBJ2-2
d_gene: TRBD1
abundance: NA
v_gene: TRBV5-5
CDR3aa: CASSLRTGQGTNTGELFF
CDR3nt: TGTGCCAGCAGCTTGAGGACGGGACAGGGGACAAACACCGGGGAGCTGTTTTTT

j_gene: TRBJ2-7
d_gene: NA
abundance: NA
v_gene: TRBV6-5
CDR3aa: CASSYSQDHYEQYF
CDR3nt: TGTGCCAGCAGTTACTCCCAGGATCACTACGAGCAGTACTTC

j_gene: TRBJ2-5
d_gene: TRBD2
abundance: few
v_gene: TRBV6-2/TRBV6-3
CDR3aa: CASSYSVSGGAGETQYF
CDR3nt: TGTGCCAGCAGTTACTCGGTTAGCGGGGGGGCTGGGGAGACCCAGTACTTC

j_gene: TRBJ2-1
d_gene: TRBD2
abundance: NA
v_gene: TRBV30
CDR3aa: CAWSAGGGYSDEQFF
CDR3nt: TGTGCCTGGAGTGCGGGGGGGGGATATTCCGATGAGCAGTTCTTC

j_gene: TRBJ2-3
d_gene: TRBD1
abundance: NA
v_gene: TRBV11-2
CDR3aa: CASRPGGDRGRNTQYF
CDR3nt: TGTGCCAGCAGACCTGGGGGGGACAGGGGGCGAAATACGCAGTATTTT

j_gene: TRBJ1-1
d_gene: TRBD1
abundance: NA
v_gene: TRBV24-1
CDR3aa: CATSAPGGRTEAFF
CDR3nt: TGTGCCACCAGTGCCCCAGGGGGCAGGACTGAAGCTTTCTTT

j_gene: TRBJ2-5
d_gene: TRBD2
abundance: NA
v_gene: TRBV15
CDR3aa: CATSRVLAGGGQETQYF
CDR3nt: TGTGCCACCAGCAGAGTCCTAGCGGGGGGGGGCCAAGAGACCCAGTACTTC

j_gene: TRBJ2-1
d_gene: TRBD2
abundance: NA
v_gene: TRBV2
CDR3aa: CASSLAGGAEQFF
CDR3nt: TGTGCCAGCAGCCTAGCGGGGGGTGCTGAGCAGTTCTTC